A single T cell receptor (beta chain) is shown here with its context. The data stem from a study of blood T cells in healthy people across ages. CDR1 SGHRS and CDR2 YFSETQ come from the germline V gene. The CDR3 is 13 amino acids. The V gene lost 0 bases and the J gene lost 11 bases, with 14 bases spanning the gap. Alongside a J-beta primer mix, a sample-barcoded 5' primer served in a second PCR lasting about 7 to 12 cycles. TCRdb reprocessed the 5' RACE reads with MiXCR, giving one entry per CDR3 protein. Here the sample spans 850,000 to 1,000,000 distinct CDR3 sequences, about 51% being singletons. Input material: blood. The TCR sequence derives from a woman aged 60-75 years in good health. The rearrangement links TRBV5-1 to TRBJ2-5; D unresolved. The CDR3 DNA sequence: TGCGCCAGCAGCTTGGTCCCAAACAATGAGCAGTACTTC. It translates to CASSLVPNNEQYF.